The clone carrying this TCR beta chain has only one observation. Antigen specificity is unknown. This sample is drawn from a study of CD8 T cells in ankylosing spondylitis. Overall study results and limits: A motif in TCR beta, a set of roughly eight highly homologous variants, appeared characteristic of ankylosing spondylitis blood. In ankylosing spondylitis patients, matched synovial fluid reportedly showed significant enrichment of disease-linked clones. The authors found the disease-linked clones to be CD8+ and relatively rare in peripheral blood.

Making use of molecular barcodes, quantitative 5'-RACE generated TCR beta libraries. TCRdb independently ran MiXCR on the 5' RACE reads; one entry per CDR3 protein. The sample contains 300,000 to 400,000 distinct CDR3 sequences, approximately 14% of which appear only once. This CDR3 is 13 amino acids long. Germline V lookup: CDR1 LNHDA, CDR2 SQIVND (reference sequence). V was cut by 3 bases and J by 7 bases, with 12 bases left in between. Sequencing input: blood, either unsorted or a sorted T cell fraction (not recorded which). The chain carries TRBV19 and TRBJ1-2, with D perhaps TRBD1 (6 bases). This receptor was identified in a male donor with ankylosing spondylitis or in good health (not recorded which). The CDR3 nucleotides read TGTGCCAGTAGTATCCCAGGGGAGCGTGGCTACACCTTC. Its translation is CASSIPGERGYTF.